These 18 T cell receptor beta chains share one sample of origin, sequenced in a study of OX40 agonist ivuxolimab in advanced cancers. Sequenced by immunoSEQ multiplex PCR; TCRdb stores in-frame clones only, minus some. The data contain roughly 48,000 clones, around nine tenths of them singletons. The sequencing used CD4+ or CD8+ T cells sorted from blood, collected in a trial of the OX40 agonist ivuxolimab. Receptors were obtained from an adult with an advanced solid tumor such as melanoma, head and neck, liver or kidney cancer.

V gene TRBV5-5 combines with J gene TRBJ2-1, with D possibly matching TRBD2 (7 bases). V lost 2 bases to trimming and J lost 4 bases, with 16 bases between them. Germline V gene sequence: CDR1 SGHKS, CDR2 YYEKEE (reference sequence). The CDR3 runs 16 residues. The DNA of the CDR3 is TGTGCCAGCAGCTTCAAGGCCAGCGGGACATACAATGAGCAGTTCTTC. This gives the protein CASSFKASGTYNEQFF.

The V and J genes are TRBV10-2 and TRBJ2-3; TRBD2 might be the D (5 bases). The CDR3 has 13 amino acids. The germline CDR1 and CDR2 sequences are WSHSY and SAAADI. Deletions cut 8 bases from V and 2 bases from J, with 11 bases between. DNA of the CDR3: TGCGCCAGCGAGGAGGAGGACACAGATACGCAGTATTTT. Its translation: CASEEEDTDTQYF.

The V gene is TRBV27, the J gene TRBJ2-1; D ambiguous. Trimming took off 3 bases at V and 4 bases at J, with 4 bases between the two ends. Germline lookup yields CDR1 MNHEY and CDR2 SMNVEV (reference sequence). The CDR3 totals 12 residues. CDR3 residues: CASSFGYNEQFF. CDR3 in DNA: TGTGCCAGCAGTTTCGGATACAATGAGCAGTTCTTC.

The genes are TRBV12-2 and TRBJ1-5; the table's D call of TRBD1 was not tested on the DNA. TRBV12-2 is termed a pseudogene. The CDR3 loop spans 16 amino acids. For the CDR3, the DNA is TGTGCAAGTCGCTTAGCGCGAGAGGACAGAGATCAGCCCCAGCATTTT. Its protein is CASRLAREDRDQPQHF.

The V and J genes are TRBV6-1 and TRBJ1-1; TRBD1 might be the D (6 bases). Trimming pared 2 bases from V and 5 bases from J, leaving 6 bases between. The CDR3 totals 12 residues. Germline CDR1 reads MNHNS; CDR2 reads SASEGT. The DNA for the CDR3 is TGTGCCAGCAGTGAAACAGGGACTGAAGCTTTCTTT. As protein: CASSETGTEAFF.

CDR3 in DNA: TGTGCCAGCAGCACCGAAGGGGATAATGAAAAACTGTTTTTT. Its protein is CASSTEGDNEKLFF. This rearrangement joins TRBV11-1 to TRBJ1-4; D perhaps matches TRBD1 (5 bases). The CDR3 extends over 14 amino acids. The ends were cut back, 5 bases at V and 4 bases at J, with 11 bases in the middle. Germline V gene data show CDR1 as SGHAT and CDR2 as FQDESV (reference sequence). The full variable domain, completed using reference TRBV11-1 and TRBJ1-4, is EAEVAQSPRYKITEKSQAVAFWCDPISGHATLYWYRQILGQGPELLVQFQDESVVDDSQLPKDRFSAERLKGVDSTLKIQPAELGDSAMYLCASSTEGDNEKLFFGSGTQLSVL.

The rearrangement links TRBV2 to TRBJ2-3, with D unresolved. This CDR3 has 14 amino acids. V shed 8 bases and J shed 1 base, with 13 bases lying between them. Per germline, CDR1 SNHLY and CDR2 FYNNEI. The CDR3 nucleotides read TGTGCCAGCTGCCCTGGGGTAGGCACAGATACGCAGTATTTT. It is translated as CASCPGVGTDTQYF.

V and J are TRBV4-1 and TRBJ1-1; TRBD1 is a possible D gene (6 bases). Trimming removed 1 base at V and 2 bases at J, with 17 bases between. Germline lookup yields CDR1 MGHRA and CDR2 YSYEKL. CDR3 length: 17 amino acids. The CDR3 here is CASSQVGTDRINTEAFF. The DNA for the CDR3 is TGCGCCAGCAGCCAAGTGGGGACCGACAGGATAAACACTGAAGCTTTCTTT.

CDR3 sequence (DNA): TGTGCCAGCAGCCTCGGGTTGGGCAGCTCTGGAAACACCATATATTTT. This sequence encodes CASSLGLGSSGNTIYF. The chain is built from TRBV9 and TRBJ1-3; D is ambiguous. The CDR3 is 16 residues long. The V gene's germline CDR1 is SGDLS and CDR2 YYNGEE. The ends were cut back, 4 bases at V and 0 bases at J, with 14 bases in the middle. The whole variable domain, filled in from reference TRBV9 and TRBJ1-3, reads DSGVTQTPKHLITATGQRVTLRCSPRSGDLSVYWYQQSLDQGLQFLIQYYNGEERAKGNILERFSAQQFPDLHSELNLSSLELGDSALYFCASSLGLGSSGNTIYFGEGSWLTVV.

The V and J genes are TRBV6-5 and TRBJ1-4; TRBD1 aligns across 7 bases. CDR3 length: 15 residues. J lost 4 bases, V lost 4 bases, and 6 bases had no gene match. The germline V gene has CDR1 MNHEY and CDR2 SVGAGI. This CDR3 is CASSSRQGFNEKLFF. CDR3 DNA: TGTGCCAGCAGTTCCAGACAGGGATTTAATGAAAAACTGTTTTTT.

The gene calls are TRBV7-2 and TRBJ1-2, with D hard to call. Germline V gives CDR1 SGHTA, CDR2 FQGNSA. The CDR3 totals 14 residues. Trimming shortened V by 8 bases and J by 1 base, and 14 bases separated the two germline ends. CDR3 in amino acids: CASGPGWDNYGYTF. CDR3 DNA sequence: TGTGCCAGCGGGCCCGGGTGGGATAACTATGGCTACACCTTC.

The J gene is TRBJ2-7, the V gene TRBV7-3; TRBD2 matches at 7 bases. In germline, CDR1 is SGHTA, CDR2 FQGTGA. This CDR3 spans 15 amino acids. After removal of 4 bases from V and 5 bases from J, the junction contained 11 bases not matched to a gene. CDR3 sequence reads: CASSWGVLADNEQYF. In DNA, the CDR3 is TGTGCCAGCAGCTGGGGGGTCCTAGCGGACAACGAGCAGTACTTC.

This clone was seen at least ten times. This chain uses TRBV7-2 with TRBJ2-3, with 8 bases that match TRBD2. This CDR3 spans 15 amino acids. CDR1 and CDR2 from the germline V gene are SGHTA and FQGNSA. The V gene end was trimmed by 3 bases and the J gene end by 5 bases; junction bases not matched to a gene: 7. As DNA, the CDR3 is TGTGCCAGCAGCTTTACGGGAGGGCGGGGAGATACGCAGTATTTT. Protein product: CASSFTGGRGDTQYF.

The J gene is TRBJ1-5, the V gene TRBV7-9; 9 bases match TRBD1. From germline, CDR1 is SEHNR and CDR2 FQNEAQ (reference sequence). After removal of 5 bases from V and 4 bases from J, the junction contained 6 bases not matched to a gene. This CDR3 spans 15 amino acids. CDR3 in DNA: TGTGCCAGCAGCCCCGACAGGGGGGGTAATCAGCCCCAGCATTTT. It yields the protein CASSPDRGGNQPQHF.

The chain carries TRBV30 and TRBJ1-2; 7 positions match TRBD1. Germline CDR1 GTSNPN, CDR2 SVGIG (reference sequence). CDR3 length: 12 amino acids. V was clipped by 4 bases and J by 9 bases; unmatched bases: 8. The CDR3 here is CAWMGTELSYTF. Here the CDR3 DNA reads TGTGCCTGGATGGGGACAGAGCTAAGCTACACCTTC. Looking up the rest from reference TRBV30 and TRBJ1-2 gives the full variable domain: SQTIHQWPATLVQPVGSPLSLECTVEGTSNPNLYWYRQAAGRGLQLLFYSVGIGQISSEVPQNLSASRPQDRQFILSSKKLLLSDSGFYLCAWMGTELSYTFGSGTRLTVV.

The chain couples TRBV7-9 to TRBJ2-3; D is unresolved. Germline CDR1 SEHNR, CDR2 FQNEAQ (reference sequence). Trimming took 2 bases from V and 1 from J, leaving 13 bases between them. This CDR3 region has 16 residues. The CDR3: CASSLFRTVGTDTQYF. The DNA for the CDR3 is TGTGCCAGCAGCTTATTCCGAACGGTGGGCACAGATACGCAGTATTTT.

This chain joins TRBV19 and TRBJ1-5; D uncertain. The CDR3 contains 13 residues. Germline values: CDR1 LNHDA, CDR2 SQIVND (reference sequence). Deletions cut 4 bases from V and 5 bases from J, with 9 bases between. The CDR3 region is CASSSGVDQPQHF. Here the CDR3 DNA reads TGTGCCAGTAGTAGTGGAGTCGATCAGCCCCAGCATTTT. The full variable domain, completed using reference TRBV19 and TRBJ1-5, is DGGITQSPKYLFRKEGQNVTLSCEQNLNHDAMYWYRQDPGQGLRLIYYSQIVNDFQKGDIAEGYSVSREKKESFPLTVTSAQKNPTAFYLCASSSGVDQPQHFGDGTRLSIL.

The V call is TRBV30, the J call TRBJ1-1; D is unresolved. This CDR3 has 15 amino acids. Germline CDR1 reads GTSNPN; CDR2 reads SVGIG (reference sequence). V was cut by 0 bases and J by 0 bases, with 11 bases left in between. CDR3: CAWSVGPTLNTEAFF. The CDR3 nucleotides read TGTGCCTGGAGTGTAGGACCGACACTGAACACTGAAGCTTTCTTT.